This T cell receptor (beta chain) was sequenced during a study of blood T cell repertoires in COVID-19. Study background: Sites across the United States, Italy and Spain contributed samples from acute and convalescent COVID-19. T cells, B-cell-depleted T cells, or PBMCs provided the cDNA or gDNA that served as material.

This CDR3 contains 13 residues. V gave up 0 bases and J gave up 4 bases, with 7 bases separating them. Per germline, CDR1 SGHRS and CDR2 YFSETQ. The repertoire was sequenced with immunoSEQ multiplex PCR; TCRdb's copy has only in-frame clones and lacks some. The sample shows approximately 270,000 clones, approximately 90% of them seen only once. The source of this sequence is a man aged 18 to 29 with active or convalescent COVID-19. The specimen sequenced was peripheral blood. The rearrangement uses TRBV5-1 and TRBJ1-1; D unclear. CDR3 amino acids: CASSLVISTEAFF. CDR3 nucleotide sequence: TGCGCCAGCAGCTTGGTAATTTCCACTGAAGCTTTCTTT. Filled out from reference TRBV5-1 and TRBJ1-1, the complete variable domain reads KAGVTQTPRYLIKTRGQQVTLSCSPISGHRSVSWYQQTPGQGLQFLFEYFSETQRNKGNFPGRFSGRQFSNSRSEMNVSTLELGDSALYLCASSLVISTEAFFGQGTRLTVV.